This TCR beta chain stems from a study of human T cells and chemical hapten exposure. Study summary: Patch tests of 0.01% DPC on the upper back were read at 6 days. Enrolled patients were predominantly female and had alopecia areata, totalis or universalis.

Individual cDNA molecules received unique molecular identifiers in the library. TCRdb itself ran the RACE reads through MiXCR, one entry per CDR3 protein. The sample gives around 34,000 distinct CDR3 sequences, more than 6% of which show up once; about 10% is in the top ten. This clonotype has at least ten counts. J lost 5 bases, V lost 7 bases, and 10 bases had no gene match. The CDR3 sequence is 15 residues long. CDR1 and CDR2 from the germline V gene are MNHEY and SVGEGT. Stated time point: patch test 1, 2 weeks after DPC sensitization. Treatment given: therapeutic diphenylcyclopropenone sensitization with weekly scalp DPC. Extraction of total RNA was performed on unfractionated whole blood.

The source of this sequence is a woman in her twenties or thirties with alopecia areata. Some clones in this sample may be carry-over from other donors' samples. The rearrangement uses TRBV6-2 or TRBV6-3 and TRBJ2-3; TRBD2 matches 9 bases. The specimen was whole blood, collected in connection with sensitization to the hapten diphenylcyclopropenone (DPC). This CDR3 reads CASKKAGGAKDTQYF. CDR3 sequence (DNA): TGTGCCAGCAAAAAGGCGGGGGGGGCCAAAGATACGCAGTATTTT.